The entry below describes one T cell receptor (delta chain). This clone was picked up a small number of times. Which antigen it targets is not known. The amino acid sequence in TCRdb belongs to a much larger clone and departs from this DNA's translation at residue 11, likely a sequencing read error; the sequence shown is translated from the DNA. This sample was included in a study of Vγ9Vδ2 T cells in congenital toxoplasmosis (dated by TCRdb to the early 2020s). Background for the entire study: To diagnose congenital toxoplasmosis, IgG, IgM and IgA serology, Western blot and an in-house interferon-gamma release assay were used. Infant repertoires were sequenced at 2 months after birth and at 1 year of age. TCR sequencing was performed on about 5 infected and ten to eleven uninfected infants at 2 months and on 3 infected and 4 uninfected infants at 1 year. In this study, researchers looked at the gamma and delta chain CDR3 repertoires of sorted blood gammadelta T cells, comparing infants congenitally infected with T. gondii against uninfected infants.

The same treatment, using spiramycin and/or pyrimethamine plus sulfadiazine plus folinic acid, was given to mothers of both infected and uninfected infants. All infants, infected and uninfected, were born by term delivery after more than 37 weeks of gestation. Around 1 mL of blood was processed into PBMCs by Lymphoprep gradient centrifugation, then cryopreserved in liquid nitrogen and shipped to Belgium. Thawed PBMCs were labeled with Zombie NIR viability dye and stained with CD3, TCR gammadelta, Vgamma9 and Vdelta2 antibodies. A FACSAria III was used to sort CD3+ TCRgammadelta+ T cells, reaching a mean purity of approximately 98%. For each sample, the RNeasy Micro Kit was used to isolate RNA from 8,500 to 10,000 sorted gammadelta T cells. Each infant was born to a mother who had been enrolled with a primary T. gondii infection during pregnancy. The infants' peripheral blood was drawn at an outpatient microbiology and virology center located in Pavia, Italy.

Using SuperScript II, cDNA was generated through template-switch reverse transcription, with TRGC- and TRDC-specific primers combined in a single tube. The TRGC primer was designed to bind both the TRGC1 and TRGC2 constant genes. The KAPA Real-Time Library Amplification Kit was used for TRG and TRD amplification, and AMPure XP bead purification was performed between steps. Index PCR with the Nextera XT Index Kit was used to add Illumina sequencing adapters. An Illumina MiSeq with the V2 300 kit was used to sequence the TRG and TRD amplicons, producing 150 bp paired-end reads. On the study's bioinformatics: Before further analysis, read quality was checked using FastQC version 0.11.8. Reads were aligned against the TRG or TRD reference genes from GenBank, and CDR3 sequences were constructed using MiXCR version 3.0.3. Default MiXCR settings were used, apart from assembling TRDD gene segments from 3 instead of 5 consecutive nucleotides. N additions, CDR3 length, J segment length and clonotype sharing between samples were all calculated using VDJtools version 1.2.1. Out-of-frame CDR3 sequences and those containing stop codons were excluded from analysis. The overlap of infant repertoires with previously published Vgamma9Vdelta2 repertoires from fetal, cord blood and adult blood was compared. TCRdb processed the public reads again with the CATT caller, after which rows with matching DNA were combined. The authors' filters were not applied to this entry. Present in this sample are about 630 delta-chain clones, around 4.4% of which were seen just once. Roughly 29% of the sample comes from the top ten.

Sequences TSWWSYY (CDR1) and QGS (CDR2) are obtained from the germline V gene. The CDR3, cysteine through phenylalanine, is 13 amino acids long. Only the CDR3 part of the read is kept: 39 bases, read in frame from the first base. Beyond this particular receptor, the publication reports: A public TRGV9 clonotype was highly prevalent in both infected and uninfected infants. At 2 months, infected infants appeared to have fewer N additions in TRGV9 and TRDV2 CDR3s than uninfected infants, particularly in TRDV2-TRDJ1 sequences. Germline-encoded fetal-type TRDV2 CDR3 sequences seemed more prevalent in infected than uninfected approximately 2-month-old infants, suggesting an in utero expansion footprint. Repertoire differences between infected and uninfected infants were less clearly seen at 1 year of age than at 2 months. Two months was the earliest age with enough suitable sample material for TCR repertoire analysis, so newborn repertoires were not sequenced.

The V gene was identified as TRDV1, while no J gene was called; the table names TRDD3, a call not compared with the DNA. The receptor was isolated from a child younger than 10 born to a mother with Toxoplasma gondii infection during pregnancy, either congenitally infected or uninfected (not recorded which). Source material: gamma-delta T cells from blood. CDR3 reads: CALGAGIRDKPIF. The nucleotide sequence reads TGTGCTCTTGGGGCAGGGATACGCGATAAACCCATCTTT.